The sequence of this TCR beta chain was determined in a study of shared clonotypes between healthy human individuals. Repertoires were generated with immunoSEQ multiplex PCR, while TCRdb's copy carries only in-frame clones and drops some. The repertoire holds about 2 million clones, with roughly 95% as singletons. The naive CD8 subset, CD45RO-negative cells positively selected for CCR7, excluded terminally differentiated effector memory CD45RA+ cells. The CDR3 consists of 16 residues. Germline-derived CDR1 and CDR2 are SEHNR and FQNEAQ (reference sequence). The V and J ends lost 2 bases and 8 bases respectively, with 19 bases between them.

The specimen was naive CD8+ T cells sorted from blood. This rearrangement joins TRBV7-9 to TRBJ2-1; tentatively, D is TRBD1 (6 bases). This TCR derives from a man aged 18-30 years in good health. The CDR3 DNA is TGTGCCAGCAGCTTAACAGGGACACCCGCAGGCGATGAGCAGTTCTTC. It specifies CASSLTGTPAGDEQFF. The full variable domain, its missing parts supplied by reference TRBV7-9 and TRBJ2-1, is DTGVSQNPRHKITKRGQNVTFRCDPISEHNRLYWYRQTLGQGPEFLTYFQNEAQLEKSRLLSDRFSAERPKGSFSTLEIQRTEQGDSAMYLCASSLTGTPAGDEQFFGPGTRLTVL.